What follows are 29 T cell receptor beta chains derived from one specimen sequenced in a study of blood T cell repertoires in COVID-19 (dated by TCRdb to 2020 to 2022). Library creation used the immunoSEQ multiplex PCR assay. The clones in this table, taken by TCRdb from immuneACCESS, are in-frame only. Not every clone is retained; where verified, under half of the shortfall comes from an unresolved V gene, and the cause of the rest is unknown. For this sample the table gives roughly 40,000 clones, of which 86% were detected only once. The ten largest clones capture roughly three fifths of the sample. Sequencing used peripheral blood. Receptors were obtained from a man between 70 and 80 years old with acute or convalescent COVID-19.

The chain couples TRBV5-1 to TRBJ1-2; 7 bases line up with TRBD1. V shed 1 base and J 4 bases; nucleotides not matched to a gene: 7. This CDR3 is built from 15 residues. Germline CDR1 and CDR2: SGHRS and YFSETQ. The CDR3 DNA reads TGCGCCAGCAGCTTGTCCGGACAGGACGGCTATGGCTACACCTTC. This translates into CASSLSGQDGYGYTF.

This CDR3 is CASSPRLAGAQETQYF. The CDR3, as DNA: TGTGCCAGCAGCCCGAGACTAGCGGGGGCCCAAGAGACCCAGTACTTC. This chain connects TRBV11-2 to TRBJ2-5; 12 bases match TRBD2. Germline CDR1 and CDR2: SGHAT and FQNNGV. CDR3 length: 16 residues. With 5 bases clipped from V and 1 base from J, the junction kept 5 bases outside the gene matches.

This clone was observed once. The chain couples TRBV11-2 to TRBJ1-4; the D is unclear. Trimming pared 2 bases from V and 5 bases from J, leaving 12 bases between. Germline CDR1 SGHAT, CDR2 FQNNGV. The CDR3 loop spans 15 amino acids. Here the CDR3 DNA reads TGTGCCAGCAGCTTAATGAGAGGCATCAATGAAAAACTGTTTTTT. Protein sequence: CASSLMRGINEKLFF.

CDR3 DNA: TGTGCCTGGAGTCCGGGACTAGCTAGGAGCTCCTACGAGCAGTACTTC. This encodes CAWSPGLARSSYEQYF. The V call is TRBV30, the J call TRBJ2-7; 9 bases are a match to TRBD2. This CDR3 has 16 residues. Germline V gene lookup returns CDR1 GTSNPN and CDR2 SVGIG (reference sequence). Trimming cost V 2 bases and J 0 bases; bases outside gene matches: 8.

The J gene is TRBJ1-1, the V gene TRBV29-1, with TRBD1 as a possible D gene (5 bases). Looked up from germline, CDR1 is SQVTM and CDR2 is ANQGSEA. Trimming cost V 6 bases and J 0 bases, with 17 bases left between them. This CDR3 has 15 amino acids. The CDR3, as DNA: TGCAGCGTCAAATTTAGGGGCCGGGTGAACACTGAAGCTTTCTTT. It is translated as CSVKFRGRVNTEAFF.

The rearrangement uses TRBV5-1 and TRBJ2-3; TRBD1 matches at 10 bases. The germline CDR1 and CDR2 sequences are SGHRS and YFSETQ. The CDR3 runs 14 residues. V was clipped by 3 bases and J by 4 bases; unmatched bases: 2. The CDR3 sequence is CASSWDRGADTQYF. In DNA form, the CDR3 reads TGCGCCAGCAGCTGGGACAGGGGAGCAGATACGCAGTATTTT. Together with reference TRBV5-1 and TRBJ2-3, the CDR3 gives the full variable domain: KAGVTQTPRYLIKTRGQQVTLSCSPISGHRSVSWYQQTPGQGLQFLFEYFSETQRNKGNFPGRFSGRQFSNSRSEMNVSTLELGDSALYLCASSWDRGADTQYFGPGTRLTVL.

The V call is TRBV19, the J call TRBJ2-5, with no clear D. The CDR3 is 11 residues long. Trimming took 5 bases from V and 5 from J, leaving 6 bases between them. Germline assignment: CDR1 LNHDA and CDR2 SQIVND (reference sequence). CDR3 region: CASSWQETQYF. In DNA form, the CDR3 reads TGTGCCAGTAGTTGGCAGGAGACCCAGTACTTC.

This clone occurred a few times. This chain uses TRBV9 with TRBJ1-2; 8 bases fit TRBD1. Germline V gene data show CDR1 as SGDLS and CDR2 as YYNGEE. The CDR3 loop spans 14 amino acids. The ends lost 0 bases at V and 6 bases at J; junction bases unmatched: 4. CDR3 in amino acids: CASSVGQGIHGYTF. The CDR3 region has the DNA TGTGCCAGCAGCGTAGGACAGGGGATACATGGCTACACCTTC.

This clone showed up just a few times. This chain links TRBV7-2 with TRBJ1-4, with TRBD1 as a possible D gene (5 bases). The CDR3 covers 15 residues. Per the germline V gene, CDR1 is SGHTA and CDR2 is FQGNSA. The V end was cut by 5 bases, the J end by 0 bases, with 10 bases between. CDR3 nucleotides: TGTGCCAGCAGCCCCGACAGTACAACTAATGAAAAACTGTTTTTT. Encoded protein: CASSPDSTTNEKLFF.

J is TRBJ2-1 and V is TRBV9, with D maybe TRBD1 (5 bases). This CDR3 contains 11 residues. Germline V lookup: CDR1 SGDLS, CDR2 YYNGEE. V was cut by 0 bases and J by 10 bases, with 5 bases left in between. Here the CDR3 reads CASSVGGEQFF. The CDR3 DNA reads as TGTGCCAGCAGCGTAGGGGGCGAGCAGTTCTTC. Full variable domain (remainder filled in from reference TRBV9 and TRBJ2-1): DSGVTQTPKHLITATGQRVTLRCSPRSGDLSVYWYQQSLDQGLQFLIQYYNGEERAKGNILERFSAQQFPDLHSELNLSSLELGDSALYFCASSVGGEQFFGPGTRLTVL.

The chain uses TRBV3-1 (or the pseudogene TRBV3-2) and TRBJ2-3; possible D gene TRBD1, 5 bases. This CDR3 region has 16 residues. V was pared by 0 bases and J by 4 bases, with 14 bases between. Germline V lookup: CDR1 LGHDT, CDR2 YNNKEL (reference sequence). The CDR3: CASSQEIPAGPDTQYF. The CDR3 DNA reads as TGTGCCAGCAGCCAAGAGATCCCCGCAGGGCCAGATACGCAGTATTTT.

This sequence joins TRBV19 and TRBJ2-7, with D maybe TRBD1 (5 bases). The CDR3 runs 14 residues. The V and J ends lost 1 base and 4 bases respectively, with 11 bases between them. Germline V gene data show CDR1 as LNHDA and CDR2 as SQIVND (reference sequence). The CDR3 is CASSIGDRLYEQYF. The CDR3 nucleotides are TGTGCCAGTAGTATAGGCGACAGACTTTACGAGCAGTACTTC.

The chain couples TRBV6-5 to TRBJ2-3, with 13 bases identical to TRBD2. This CDR3 comprises 15 residues. The V gene's germline CDR1 is MNHEY and CDR2 SVGAGI. The V gene end was trimmed by 6 bases and the J gene end by 4 bases; junction bases not matched to a gene: 4. CDR3 loop: CASSYTSGGADTQYF. The CDR3 DNA is TGTGCCAGCAGCTATACTAGCGGGGGGGCAGATACGCAGTATTTT.

The V gene is TRBV7-3, the J gene TRBJ2-3; D is possibly TRBD2 (5 bases). Trimming removed 5 bases from V and 5 bases from J, with 11 bases in between. This CDR3 is 13 amino acids long. Germline V gives CDR1 SGHTA, CDR2 FQGTGA. The chain's CDR3 is CASSPRSGDTQYF. CDR3 nucleotide sequence: TGTGCCAGCAGCCCCCGGAGCGGAGATACGCAGTATTTT.

J is TRBJ1-1 and V is TRBV19, with D unclear. V was cut by 4 bases and J by 1 base, with 13 bases left in between. Germline lookup yields CDR1 LNHDA and CDR2 SQIVND (reference sequence). The CDR3 loop spans 15 amino acids. DNA for the CDR3: TGTGCCAGTAGTAAACGGAGAGACGGGAACACTGAAGCTTTCTTT. It specifies CASSKRRDGNTEAFF.

The genes are TRBV9 and TRBJ2-5; D remains unclear. V was cut by 0 bases and J by 7 bases, with 10 bases left in between. CDR1 and CDR2 (germline): SGDLS, YYNGEE. This CDR3 is built from 13 residues. CDR3 residues: CASSVAGFSTQYF. The CDR3 DNA reads as TGTGCCAGCAGCGTAGCCGGGTTTTCGACCCAGTACTTC. The complete variable domain, with remaining parts taken from reference TRBV9 and TRBJ2-5, reads DSGVTQTPKHLITATGQRVTLRCSPRSGDLSVYWYQQSLDQGLQFLIQYYNGEERAKGNILERFSAQQFPDLHSELNLSSLELGDSALYFCASSVAGFSTQYFGPGTRLLVL.

Details on this clone: Mismatch with germline at one junction end may stem from a read error. This chain links TRBV7-9 with TRBJ1-1, with D perhaps matching TRBD1 (6 bases). The length of the CDR3 is 13 residues. CDR1 is SEHNR and CDR2 is FQNEAQ in the germline V gene (reference sequence). The CDR3 spells CASSIERDTEAFF. The CDR3 coding sequence is TGTGCCAGCAGCATCGAACGGGACACCGAAGCTTTCTTT.

This clone was found once. The chain joins TRBV10-3 to TRBJ2-5; D gene unclear. The germline V gene encodes CDR1 ENHRY and CDR2 SYGVKD. CDR3 length: 13 amino acids. V was shortened by 5 bases and J by 7 bases, with 14 bases between the two germline ends. CDR3 protein: CAISLTVSGTQYF. CDR3 sequence (DNA): TGTGCCATCAGTCTGACTGTCTCGGGGACCCAGTACTTC.

This clone has just a few counts. The V gene is TRBV12-3 or TRBV12-4, the J gene TRBJ2-7, with D tentatively TRBD2 (5 bases). Trimming stripped 1 base from V and 7 bases from J, with 8 bases between. This CDR3 is 12 amino acids long. The CDR3 region has the DNA TGTGCCAGCAGTTTAGGTGAGGGAGAGCAGTACTTC. Translated, it gives CASSLGEGEQYF.

This clone came up once. A read error may produce the germline difference seen at one junction end. The chain employs TRBV4-3 and TRBJ2-1; D call uncertain. The length of the CDR3 is 14 residues. The germline CDR1 and CDR2 sequences are LGHNA and YSLEER. This CDR3 reads CASSQDLTYNERFF. In DNA, the CDR3 is TGCGCCAGCAGCCAAGATCTGACCTACAATGAGCGGTTCTTC.

V usage is TRBV20-1 and J usage is TRBJ1-1; D is uncertain. The CDR3 is made up of 10 amino acids. In germline, CDR1 is DFQATT, CDR2 SNEGSKA (reference sequence). V gave up 5 bases and J gave up 5 bases, with 6 bases separating them. The CDR3 is CSAFRTEAFF. The CDR3 coding sequence is TGCAGTGCTTTCCGGACTGAAGCTTTCTTT.

V is TRBV12-5 and J is TRBJ2-3; TRBD1 agrees at 7 bases. J was trimmed by 1 base and V by 1 base; bases with no gene match: 5. Germline assignment: CDR1 LGHNT and CDR2 FRNRAP. The CDR3 totals 16 residues. The CDR3 sequence: CASGLGAQGGTDTQYF. CDR3 in DNA: TGTGCTAGTGGTTTGGGTGCCCAGGGGGGCACAGATACGCAGTATTTT.

This clone was recorded only once. The V call is TRBV10-1, the J call TRBJ2-7; D not certain. The CDR3 covers 12 residues. The germline V gene encodes CDR1 WNHNN and CDR2 SYGVQD (reference sequence). Trimming took off 1 base at V and 6 bases at J, with 7 bases between the two ends. This chain's CDR3 is CASSEFGSEQYF. As DNA, the CDR3 is TGCGCCAGCAGTGAGTTCGGGTCCGAGCAGTACTTC.

This chain connects TRBV19 to TRBJ2-1, with D perhaps matching TRBD1 (6 bases). Per germline, CDR1 LNHDA and CDR2 SQIVND (reference sequence). This CDR3 comprises 12 residues. V lost 4 bases and J 10 bases, leaving 11 bases between the germline ends. Here the CDR3 reads CASSKSRGEQFF. CDR3 bases: TGTGCCAGTAGTAAGAGTAGGGGGGAGCAGTTCTTC.

The V and J genes are TRBV28 and TRBJ1-5; D unresolved. The CDR3 spans 13 residues. The germline V gene encodes CDR1 MDHEN and CDR2 SYDVKM. Deletions cut 2 bases from V and 6 bases from J, with 8 bases between. The CDR3 region is CASSLNSGQPQHF. CDR3 nucleotide sequence: TGTGCCAGCAGTTTAAACTCCGGTCAGCCCCAGCATTTT.

This clone was counted once. The chain joins TRBV19 to TRBJ2-1, with D possibly being TRBD1 (5 bases). CDR3 length: 14 residues. Per the germline V gene, CDR1 is LNHDA and CDR2 is SQIVND (reference sequence). With 4 bases removed from V and 3 bases from J, the gap between germline ends came to 10 bases. The CDR3 nucleotides are TGTGCCAGTAGTAACCAGGGAATCTACAATGAGCAGTTCTTC. This gives the protein CASSNQGIYNEQFF.

CDR3 sequence (DNA): TGTGCCAGCAGGGTTAAAGGGGGTGAAGCTTTCTTT. Translation: CASRVKGGEAFF. The rearrangement uses TRBV3-1 (or the pseudogene TRBV3-2) and TRBJ1-1, with D possibly being TRBD1 (6 bases). Per germline, CDR1 LGHDT and CDR2 YNNKEL (reference sequence). Trimming removed 6 bases at V and 7 bases at J, with 12 bases between. This CDR3 is built from 12 residues.

The CDR3 nucleotides read TGTGCCAGCAGCTTAGCGGCGGAGGATACGCAGTATTTT. Encoded protein: CASSLAAEDTQYF. This chain uses TRBV7-2 with TRBJ2-3; D remains unclear. The V gene lost 0 bases and the J gene lost 6 bases, with 7 bases spanning the gap. The length of the CDR3 is 13 residues. Germline lookup yields CDR1 SGHTA and CDR2 FQGNSA.

The chain links TRBV7-9 to TRBJ1-1; no reliable D call. Germline CDR1 SEHNR, CDR2 FQNEAQ (reference sequence). This CDR3 contains 14 residues. V lost 2 bases and J lost 4, with 11 bases in between. The CDR3 region is CASSLTVGATEAFF. The DNA for the CDR3 is TGTGCCAGCAGCTTAACGGTCGGAGCCACTGAAGCTTTCTTT.